The clone carrying this T cell receptor beta chain was seen more than once but under ten times. This record belongs to a study of blood T cells in healthy people across ages. The use of a sample-barcoded 5' primer and a J-beta primer mix characterized a second PCR of about 6 to 12 cycles. Tagging of each cDNA molecule was performed by a template-switch adaptor with 12 random nucleotides. The yield of each sample was at least 2.5 million CDR3-containing paired-end reads. TCRdb itself ran the 5' RACE reads through MiXCR, one entry per CDR3 protein. The table shows about 680,000 distinct CDR3 sequences, with about 52% occurring only once. The CDR3 length is 15 residues. The germline V gene encodes CDR1 LGHNA and CDR2 YNFKEQ. The ends lost 4 bases at V and 2 bases at J; junction bases unmatched: 5.

This sequence was found in a woman aged 55-69 years in good health. What was sequenced was blood. This chain uses TRBV4-2 with TRBJ2-5, with 9 bases aligning to TRBD2. CDR3 amino acids: CASSPASGVQETQYF. The DNA for the CDR3 is TGTGCCAGCAGCCCGGCTAGCGGGGTACAAGAGACCCAGTACTTC.